The present T cell receptor beta chain was sequenced within a study of tumor and adjacent non-tumor tissue in lung cancer (dated by TCRdb to the late 2010s). With regard to the full study: The cohort included approximately 13 adenocarcinoma, 2 squamous cell carcinoma and 1 small cell lung cancer patients. Around 30 paired specimens, one tumor and one normal lung sample per patient, were profiled by TCRbeta CDR3 sequencing. Sequencing generated a total of 130,000,000 or so productive TCRbeta reads, averaging about 4.17 million reads per sample. Bulk TCRbeta repertoires were compared between lung tumor tissue and matched distant non-tumor lung tissue obtained from approximately 16 lung cancer patients. Ages among the roughly 15 patients ranged from about 31 to 80 years, there were roughly 10 men and 5 women, and disease was at TNM stage I to III.

The study at large found these results: The sequencing platform is not named in the methods, and unique molecular identifiers are not mentioned. The top 100 clones accounted for a significantly larger cumulative portion of the repertoire in normal lung than in tumor tissue. With only around 15 patients in the cohort, the authors noted that larger samples and more detailed clinical data are needed. Peripheral blood was not sequenced, so blood TCRbeta repertoires were not examined in the lung cancer patients of the study. TCR diversity was significantly higher in younger patients, and greater tumor TCR diversity was associated with shorter overall survival and shorter disease-free survival. Tumor tissue showed significantly greater TCR diversity (inverse Simpson) than normal lung tissue (around 450 vs 150, P = 0.0075, Mann-Whitney U test).

Library prep was done by multiplex PCR. Sequencing used an Illumina HiSeq 2500. TCRbeta libraries were constructed through three rounds of nested PCR with primers (Table S4) according to protocols adapted from ARM-PCR. Before sequencing, PCR products of 200-500 bp were excised from the gel and purified with the QIAquick gel extraction kit. Under the source paper's analysis protocol: Trimmomatic was used to clean the reads, FLASH merged the cleaned reads into complete CDR3 sequences, and MiTCR assigned the sequences to V(D)J germline segments. Clonal diversity was computed as the inverse Simpson's index with VDJtools. Productive reads were defined as in-frame sequences without a premature stop codon. TCRdb passed the public sequencing reads through fastp at Q25 and MiXCR, retaining productive beta sequences. Rows matching on CDR3 protein sequence are summarized as one entry with the most common DNA and genes. Clone size and V and J calls follow TCRdb, not the original study. Counted in this sample were tens of thousands of distinct CDR3 sequences; 67% of them appeared once. The ten most abundant clones make up about 18% of the sample.

V loses 1 base, J loses 6 bases, and the germline ends lie 10 bases apart. The CDR1 and CDR2 encoded by the germline V gene are MNHEY and SVGEGT. The CDR3 holds 14 amino acids from the cysteine to the phenylalanine. CDR3 DNA only is kept here, 42 bases in frame from base 1. RNA was isolated from bulk, unsorted tissue, and RNA quality was assessed with a NanoDrop ND-1000 and an Agilent 2100. Newly diagnosed lung cancer patients without prior chemotherapy who had been admitted for thoracic surgery in China between August and November 2014 were enrolled as donors. Patients with previous radiotherapy or chemotherapy, or with another concurrent cancer, were excluded from the study. Surgical tissue pieces of roughly 1-2.2 cm3 were preserved in RNAlater solution and were kept at -80 degrees C until use. This clonotype registers as large (0.1 to 1%) within its sample. Its antigen target is currently unknown. Per-base qualities were not stored, and no clone one base away is much larger.

The chain is encoded by TRBV6-2 or TRBV6-3 joined to TRBJ2-1; TRBD1 is a possible D gene, resting on 5 matching bases. This receptor was obtained from a man between 60 and 75 years old with non-small cell lung cancer. The sample comprised lung tumor tissue. The DNA sequence follows: TGTGCCAGCAGTTACTTACAGGTGTCCAATGAGCAGTTCTTC. The encoded protein is CASSYLQVSNEQFF.